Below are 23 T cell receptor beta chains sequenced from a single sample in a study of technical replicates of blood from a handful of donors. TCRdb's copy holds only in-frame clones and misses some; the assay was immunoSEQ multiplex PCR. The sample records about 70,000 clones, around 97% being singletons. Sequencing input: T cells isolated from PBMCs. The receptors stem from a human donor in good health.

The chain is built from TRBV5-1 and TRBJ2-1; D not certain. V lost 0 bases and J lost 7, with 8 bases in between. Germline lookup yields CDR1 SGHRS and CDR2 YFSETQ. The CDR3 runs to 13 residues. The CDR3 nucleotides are TGCGCCAGCAGCTTGGGGGCCCAAAATGAGCAGTTCTTC. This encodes CASSLGAQNEQFF.

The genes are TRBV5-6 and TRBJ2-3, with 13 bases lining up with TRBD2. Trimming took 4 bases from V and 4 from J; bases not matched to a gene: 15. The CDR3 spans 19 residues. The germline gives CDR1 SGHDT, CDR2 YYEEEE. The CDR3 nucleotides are TGTGCCAGCAGCCGCTTATTTTTTAGGACTAGCGGGGGCGCAGATACGCAGTATTTT. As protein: CASSRLFFRTSGGADTQYF.

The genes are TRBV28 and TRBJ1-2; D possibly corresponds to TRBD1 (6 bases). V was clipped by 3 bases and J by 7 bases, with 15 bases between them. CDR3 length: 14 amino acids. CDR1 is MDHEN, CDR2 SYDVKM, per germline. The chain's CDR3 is CASSFGPRTVGYTF. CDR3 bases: TGTGCCAGCAGTTTTGGTCCCAGGACAGTTGGCTACACCTTC.

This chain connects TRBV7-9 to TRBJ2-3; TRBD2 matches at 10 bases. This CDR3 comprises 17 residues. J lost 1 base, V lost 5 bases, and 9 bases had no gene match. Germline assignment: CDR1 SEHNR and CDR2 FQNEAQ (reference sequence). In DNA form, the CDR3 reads TGTGCCAGCAGCCCACGGGCTAGCGGGAGAGGCACAGATACGCAGTATTTT. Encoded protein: CASSPRASGRGTDTQYF.

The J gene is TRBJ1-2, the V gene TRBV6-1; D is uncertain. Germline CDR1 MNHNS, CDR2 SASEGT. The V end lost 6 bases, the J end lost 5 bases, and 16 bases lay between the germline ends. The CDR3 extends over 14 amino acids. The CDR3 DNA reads TGTGCCAGCAGGCCATTAGGTGTCGGGTATGGCTACACCTTC. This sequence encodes CASRPLGVGYGYTF.

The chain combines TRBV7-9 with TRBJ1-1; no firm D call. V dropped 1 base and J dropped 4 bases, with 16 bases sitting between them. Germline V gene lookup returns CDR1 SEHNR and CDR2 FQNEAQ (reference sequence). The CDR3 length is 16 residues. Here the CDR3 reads CASSLEVVTGSTEAFF. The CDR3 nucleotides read TGTGCCAGCAGCTTAGAAGTTGTTACGGGGAGCACTGAAGCTTTCTTT.

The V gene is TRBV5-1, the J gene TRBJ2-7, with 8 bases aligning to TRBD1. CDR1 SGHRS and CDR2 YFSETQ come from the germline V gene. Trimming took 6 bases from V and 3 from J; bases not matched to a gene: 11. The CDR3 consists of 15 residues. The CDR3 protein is CASKPRQGIRYEQYF. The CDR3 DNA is TGCGCCAGCAAACCAAGACAGGGGATTCGCTACGAGCAGTACTTC.

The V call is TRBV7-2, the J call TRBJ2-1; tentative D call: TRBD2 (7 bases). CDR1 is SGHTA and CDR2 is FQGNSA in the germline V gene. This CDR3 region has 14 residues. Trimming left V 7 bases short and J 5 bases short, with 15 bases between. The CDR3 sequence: CASIRGASNNEQFF. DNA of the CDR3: TGTGCCAGCATCCGGGGGGCTTCGAACAATGAGCAGTTCTTC.

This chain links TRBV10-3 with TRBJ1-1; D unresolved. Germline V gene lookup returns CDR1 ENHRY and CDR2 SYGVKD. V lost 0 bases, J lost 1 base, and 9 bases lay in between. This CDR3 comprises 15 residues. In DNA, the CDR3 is TGTGCCATCAGTGAGTCACCGGCGGGGAACACTGAAGCTTTCTTT. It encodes CAISESPAGNTEAFF.

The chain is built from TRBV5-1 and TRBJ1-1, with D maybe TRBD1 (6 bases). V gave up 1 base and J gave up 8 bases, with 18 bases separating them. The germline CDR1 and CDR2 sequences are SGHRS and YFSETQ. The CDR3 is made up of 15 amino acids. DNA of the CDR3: TGCGCCAGCAGCTTGACGACAGGTCTCGCTGAAGAAGCTTTCTTT. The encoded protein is CASSLTTGLAEEAFF.

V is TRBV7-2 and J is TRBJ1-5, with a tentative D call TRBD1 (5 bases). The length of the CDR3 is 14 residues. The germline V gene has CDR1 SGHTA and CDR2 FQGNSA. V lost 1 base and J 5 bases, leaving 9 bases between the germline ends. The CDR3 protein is CASSLVTDYQPQHF. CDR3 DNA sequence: TGTGCCAGCAGCTTAGTGACAGACTATCAGCCCCAGCATTTT. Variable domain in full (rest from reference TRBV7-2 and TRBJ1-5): GAGVSQSPSNKVTEKGKDVELRCDPISGHTALYWYRQSLGQGLEFLIYFQGNSAPDKSGLPSDRFSAERTGGSVSTLTIQRTQQEDSAVYLCASSLVTDYQPQHFGDGTRLSIL.

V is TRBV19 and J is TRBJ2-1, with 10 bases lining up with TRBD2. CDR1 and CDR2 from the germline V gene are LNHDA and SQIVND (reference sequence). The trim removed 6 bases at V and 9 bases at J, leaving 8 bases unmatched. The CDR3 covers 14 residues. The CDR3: CASRRSGRAGEQFF. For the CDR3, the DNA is TGTGCCAGTAGGCGCAGCGGGAGGGCCGGTGAGCAGTTCTTC.

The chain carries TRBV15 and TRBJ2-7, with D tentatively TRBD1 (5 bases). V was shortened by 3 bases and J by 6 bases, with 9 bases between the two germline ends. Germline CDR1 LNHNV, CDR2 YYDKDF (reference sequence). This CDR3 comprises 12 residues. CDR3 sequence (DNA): TGTGCCACCAGCAGGGGGCCCGTCGAGCAGTACTTC. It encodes CATSRGPVEQYF.

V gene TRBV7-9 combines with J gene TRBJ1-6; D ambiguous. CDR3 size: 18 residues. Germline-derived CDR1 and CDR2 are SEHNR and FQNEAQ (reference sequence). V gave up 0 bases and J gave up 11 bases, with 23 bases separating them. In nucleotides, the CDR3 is TGTGCCAGCAGCTTAGCGGTGAAGGAGGGCGGGGAGAAAACACCCCTCCACTTT. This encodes CASSLAVKEGGEKTPLHF.

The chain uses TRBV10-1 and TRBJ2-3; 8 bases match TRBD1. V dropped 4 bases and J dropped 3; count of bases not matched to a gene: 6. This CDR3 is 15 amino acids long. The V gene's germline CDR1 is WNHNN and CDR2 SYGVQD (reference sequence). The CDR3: CASSGRQGLTDTQYF. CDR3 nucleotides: TGCGCCAGCAGTGGACGACAGGGGTTAACAGATACGCAGTATTTT.

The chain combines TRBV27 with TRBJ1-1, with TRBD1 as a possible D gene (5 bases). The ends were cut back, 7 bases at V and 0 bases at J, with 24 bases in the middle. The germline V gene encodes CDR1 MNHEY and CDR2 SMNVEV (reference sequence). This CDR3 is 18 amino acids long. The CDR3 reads CASTPTGGSLILNTEAFF. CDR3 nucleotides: TGTGCCAGCACTCCCACGGGGGGGTCCCTCATCCTGAACACTGAAGCTTTCTTT.

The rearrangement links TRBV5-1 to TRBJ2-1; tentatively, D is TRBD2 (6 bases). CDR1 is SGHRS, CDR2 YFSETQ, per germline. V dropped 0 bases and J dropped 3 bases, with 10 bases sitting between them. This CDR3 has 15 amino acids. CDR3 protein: CASSLVSGDYNEQFF. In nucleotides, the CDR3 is TGCGCCAGCAGCTTGGTTAGCGGAGACTACAATGAGCAGTTCTTC.

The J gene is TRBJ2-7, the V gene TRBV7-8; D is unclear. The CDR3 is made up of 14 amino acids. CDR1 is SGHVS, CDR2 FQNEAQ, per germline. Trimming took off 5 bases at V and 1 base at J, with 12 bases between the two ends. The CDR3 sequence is CASSITTGSYEQYF. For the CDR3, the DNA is TGTGCCAGCAGCATCACAACCGGGTCCTACGAGCAGTACTTC.

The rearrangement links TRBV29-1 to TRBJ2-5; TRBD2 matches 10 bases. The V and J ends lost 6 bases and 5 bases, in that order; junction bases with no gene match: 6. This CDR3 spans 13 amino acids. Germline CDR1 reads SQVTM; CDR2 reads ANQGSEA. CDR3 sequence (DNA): TGCAGCGTGGAGCGGGGGGGCAGGGAGACCCAGTACTTC. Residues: CSVERGGRETQYF.

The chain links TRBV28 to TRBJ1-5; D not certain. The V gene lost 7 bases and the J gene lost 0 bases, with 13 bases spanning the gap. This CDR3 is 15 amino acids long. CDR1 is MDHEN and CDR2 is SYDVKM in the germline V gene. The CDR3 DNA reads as TGTGCCAGCACAACTATATCGCTTAGCAATCAGCCCCAGCATTTT. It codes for CASTTISLSNQPQHF.

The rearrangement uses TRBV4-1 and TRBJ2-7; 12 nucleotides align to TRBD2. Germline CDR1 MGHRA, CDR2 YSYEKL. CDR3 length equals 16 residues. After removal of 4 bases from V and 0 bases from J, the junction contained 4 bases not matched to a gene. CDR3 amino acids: CASSRSTSGSSYEQYF. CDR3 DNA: TGCGCCAGCAGCCGATCGACTAGCGGGAGCTCCTACGAGCAGTACTTC.

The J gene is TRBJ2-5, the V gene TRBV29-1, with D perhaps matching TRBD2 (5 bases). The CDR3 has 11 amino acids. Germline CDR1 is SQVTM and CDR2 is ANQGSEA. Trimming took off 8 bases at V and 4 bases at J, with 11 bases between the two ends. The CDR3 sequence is CSPTRGETQYF. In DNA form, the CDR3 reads TGCAGCCCCACCCGGGGAGAGACCCAGTACTTC.

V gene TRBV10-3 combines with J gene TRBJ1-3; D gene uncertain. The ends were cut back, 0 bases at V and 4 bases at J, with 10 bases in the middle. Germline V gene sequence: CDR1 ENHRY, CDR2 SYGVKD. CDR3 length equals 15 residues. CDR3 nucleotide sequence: TGTGCCATCAGTGAGTCAATGACTTTGGGAAACACCATATATTTT. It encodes CAISESMTLGNTIYF.